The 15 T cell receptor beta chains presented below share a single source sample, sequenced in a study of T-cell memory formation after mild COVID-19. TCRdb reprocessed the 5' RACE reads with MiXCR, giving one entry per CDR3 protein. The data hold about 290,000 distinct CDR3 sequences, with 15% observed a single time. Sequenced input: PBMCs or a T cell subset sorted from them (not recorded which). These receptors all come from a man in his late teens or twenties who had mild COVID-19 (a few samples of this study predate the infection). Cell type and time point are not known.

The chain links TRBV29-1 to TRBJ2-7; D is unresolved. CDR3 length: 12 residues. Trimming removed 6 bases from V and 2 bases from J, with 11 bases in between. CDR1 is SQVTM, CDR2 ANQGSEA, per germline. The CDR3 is CSVETVAYEQYF. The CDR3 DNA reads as TGCAGCGTGGAAACTGTAGCCTACGAGCAGTACTTC.

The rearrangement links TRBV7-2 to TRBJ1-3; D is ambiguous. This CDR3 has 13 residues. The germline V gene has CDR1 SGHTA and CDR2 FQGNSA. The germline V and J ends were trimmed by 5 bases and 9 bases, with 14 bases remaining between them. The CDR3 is CASSLPLEGTIYF. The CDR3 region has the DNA TGTGCCAGCAGCCTCCCTCTGGAAGGCACCATATATTTT.

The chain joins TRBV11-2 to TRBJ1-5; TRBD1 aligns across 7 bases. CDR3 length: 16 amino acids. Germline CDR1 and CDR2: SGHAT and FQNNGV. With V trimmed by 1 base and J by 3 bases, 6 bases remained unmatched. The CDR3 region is CASSLGGGTVNQPQHF. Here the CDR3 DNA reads TGTGCCAGCAGCTTAGGCGGCGGGACAGTCAATCAGCCCCAGCATTTT. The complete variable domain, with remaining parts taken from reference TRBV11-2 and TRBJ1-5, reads EAGVAQSPRYKIIEKRQSVAFWCNPISGHATLYWYQQILGQGPKLLIQFQNNGVVDDSQLPKDRFSAERLKGVDSTLKIQPAKLEDSAVYLCASSLGGGTVNQPQHFGDGTRLSIL.

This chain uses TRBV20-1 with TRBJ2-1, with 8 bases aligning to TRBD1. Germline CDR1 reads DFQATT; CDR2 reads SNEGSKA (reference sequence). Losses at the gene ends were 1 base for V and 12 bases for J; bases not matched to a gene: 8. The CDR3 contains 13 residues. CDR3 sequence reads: CSARAGGRLGQFF. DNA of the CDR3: TGCAGTGCTAGAGCAGGGGGCAGGTTAGGGCAGTTCTTC.

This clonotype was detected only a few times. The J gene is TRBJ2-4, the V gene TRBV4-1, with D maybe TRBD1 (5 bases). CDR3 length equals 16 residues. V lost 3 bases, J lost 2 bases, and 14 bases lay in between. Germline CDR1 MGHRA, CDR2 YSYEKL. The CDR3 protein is CASSQRTMRTKNIQYF. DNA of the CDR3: TGCGCCAGCAGCCAGAGGACAATGAGAACCAAAAACATTCAGTACTTC.

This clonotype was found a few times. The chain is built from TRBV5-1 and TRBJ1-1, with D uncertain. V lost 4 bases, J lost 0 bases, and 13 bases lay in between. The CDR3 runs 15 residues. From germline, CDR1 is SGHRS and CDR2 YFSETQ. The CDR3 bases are TGCGCCAGCAGCGACCCCGGAGGGATGAACACTGAAGCTTTCTTT. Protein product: CASSDPGGMNTEAFF.

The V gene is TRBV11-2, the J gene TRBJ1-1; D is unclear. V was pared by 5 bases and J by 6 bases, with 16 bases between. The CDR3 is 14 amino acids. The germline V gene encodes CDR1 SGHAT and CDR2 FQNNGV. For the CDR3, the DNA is TGTGCCAGCAGCCCTCGTGGGCAGAGCCCTGAAGCTTTCTTT. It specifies CASSPRGQSPEAFF.

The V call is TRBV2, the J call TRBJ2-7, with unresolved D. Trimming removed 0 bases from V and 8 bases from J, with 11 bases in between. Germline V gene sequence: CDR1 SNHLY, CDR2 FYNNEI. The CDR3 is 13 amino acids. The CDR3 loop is CASSEAGKFQQYF. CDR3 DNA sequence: TGTGCCAGCAGTGAAGCAGGGAAGTTTCAGCAGTACTTC.

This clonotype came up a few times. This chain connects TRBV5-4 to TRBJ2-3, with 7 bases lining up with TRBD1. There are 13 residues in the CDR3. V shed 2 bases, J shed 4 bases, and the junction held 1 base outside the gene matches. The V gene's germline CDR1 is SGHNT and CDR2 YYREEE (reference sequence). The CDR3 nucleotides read TGTGCCAGCAGCTTCGACAGGGCAGATACGCAGTATTTT. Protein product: CASSFDRADTQYF.

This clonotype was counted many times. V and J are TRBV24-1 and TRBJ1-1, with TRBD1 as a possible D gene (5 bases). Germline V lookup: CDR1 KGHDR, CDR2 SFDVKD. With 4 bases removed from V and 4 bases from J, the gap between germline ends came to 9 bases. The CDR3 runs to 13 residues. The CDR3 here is CATSEAGGTEAFF. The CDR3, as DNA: TGTGCCACCAGTGAAGCGGGGGGCACTGAAGCTTTCTTT.

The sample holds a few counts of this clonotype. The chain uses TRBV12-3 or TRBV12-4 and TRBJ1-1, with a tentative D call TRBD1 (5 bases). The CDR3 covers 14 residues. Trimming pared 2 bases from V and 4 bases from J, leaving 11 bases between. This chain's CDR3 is CASSLRHQGTEAFF. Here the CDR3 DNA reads TGTGCCAGCAGTTTACGACATCAGGGCACTGAAGCTTTCTTT.

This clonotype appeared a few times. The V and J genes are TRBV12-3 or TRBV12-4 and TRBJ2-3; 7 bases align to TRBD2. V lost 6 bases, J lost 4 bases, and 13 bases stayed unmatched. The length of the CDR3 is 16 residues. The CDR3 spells CASRPRGSQSADTQYF. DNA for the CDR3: TGTGCCAGCAGGCCTCGCGGGAGTCAGTCGGCAGATACGCAGTATTTT.

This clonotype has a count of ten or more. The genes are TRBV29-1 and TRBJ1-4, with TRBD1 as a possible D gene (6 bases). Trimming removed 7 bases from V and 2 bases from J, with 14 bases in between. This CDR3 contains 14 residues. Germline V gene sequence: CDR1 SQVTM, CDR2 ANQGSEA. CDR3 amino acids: CSGTLQGTNEKLFF. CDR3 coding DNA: TGCAGCGGTACCCTGCAGGGGACTAATGAAAAACTGTTTTTT.

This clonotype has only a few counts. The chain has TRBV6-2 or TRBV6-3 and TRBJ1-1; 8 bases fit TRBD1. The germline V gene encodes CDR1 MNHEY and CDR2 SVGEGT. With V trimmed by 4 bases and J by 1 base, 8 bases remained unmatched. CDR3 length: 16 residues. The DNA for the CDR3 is TGTGCCAGCAGTTCCGGACAGGGAAGGGGGAACACTGAAGCTTTCTTT. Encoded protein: CASSSGQGRGNTEAFF.

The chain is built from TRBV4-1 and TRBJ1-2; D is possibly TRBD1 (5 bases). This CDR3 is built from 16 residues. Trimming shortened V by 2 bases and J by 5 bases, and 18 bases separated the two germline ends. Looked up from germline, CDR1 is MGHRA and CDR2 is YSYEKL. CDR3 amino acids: CASSQPASGRDYGYTF. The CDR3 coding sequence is TGCGCCAGCAGCCAACCTGCCTCGGGCAGGGATTATGGCTACACCTTC.